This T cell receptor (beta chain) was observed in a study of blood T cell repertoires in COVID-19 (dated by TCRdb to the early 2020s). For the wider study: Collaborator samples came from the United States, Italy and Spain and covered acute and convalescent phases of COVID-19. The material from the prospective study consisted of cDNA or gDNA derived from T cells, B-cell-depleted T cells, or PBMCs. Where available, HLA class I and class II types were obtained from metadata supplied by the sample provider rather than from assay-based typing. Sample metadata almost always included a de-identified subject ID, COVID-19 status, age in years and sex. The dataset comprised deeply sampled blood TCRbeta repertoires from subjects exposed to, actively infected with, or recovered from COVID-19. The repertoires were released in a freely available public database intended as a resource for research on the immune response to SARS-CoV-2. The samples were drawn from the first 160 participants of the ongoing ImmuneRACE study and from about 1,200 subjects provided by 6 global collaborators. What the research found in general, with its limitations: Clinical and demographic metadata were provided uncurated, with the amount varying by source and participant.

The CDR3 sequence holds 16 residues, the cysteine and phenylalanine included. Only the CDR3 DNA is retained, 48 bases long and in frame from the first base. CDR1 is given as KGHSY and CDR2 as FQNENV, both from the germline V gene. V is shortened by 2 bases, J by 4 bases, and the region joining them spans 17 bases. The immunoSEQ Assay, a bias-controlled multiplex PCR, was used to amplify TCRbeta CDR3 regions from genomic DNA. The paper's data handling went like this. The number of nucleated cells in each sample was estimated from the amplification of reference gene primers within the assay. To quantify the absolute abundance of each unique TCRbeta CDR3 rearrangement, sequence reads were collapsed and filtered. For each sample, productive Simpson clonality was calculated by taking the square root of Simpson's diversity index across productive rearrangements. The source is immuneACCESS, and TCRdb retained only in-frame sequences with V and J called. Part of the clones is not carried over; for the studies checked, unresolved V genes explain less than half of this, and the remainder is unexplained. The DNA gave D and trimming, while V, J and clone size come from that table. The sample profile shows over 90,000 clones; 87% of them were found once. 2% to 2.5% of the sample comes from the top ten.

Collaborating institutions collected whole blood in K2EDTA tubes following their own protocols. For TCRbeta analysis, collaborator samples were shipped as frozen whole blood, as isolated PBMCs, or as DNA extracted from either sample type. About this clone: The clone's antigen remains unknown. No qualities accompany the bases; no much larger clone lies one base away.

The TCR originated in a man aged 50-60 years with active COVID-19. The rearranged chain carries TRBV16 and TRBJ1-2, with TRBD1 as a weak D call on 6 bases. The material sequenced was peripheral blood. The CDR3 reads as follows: CASSQTDSHTLYGYTF. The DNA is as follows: TGTGCCAGCAGCCAAACGGACAGCCATACACTCTATGGCTACACCTTC.